The text below deals with one TCR beta chain. The data were produced by immunoSEQ multiplex PCR, yet TCRdb's version contains in-frame clones alone and is incomplete. There are over 45,000 clones in the sample; around 83% occur only once, and around 5.3% lies in the top ten. Trimming pared 4 bases from V and 2 bases from J, leaving 10 bases between. This CDR3 has 14 amino acids. Germline assignment: CDR1 SGHRS and CDR2 YFSETQ. The source of the sample is a study of blood T cell repertoires in COVID-19. The origin of this receptor is a human donor in a cohort sampled during active COVID-19. The gene calls are TRBV5-1 and TRBJ1-5; no clear D. Sequenced: peripheral blood. CDR3 sequence reads: CASSKDGGNQPQHF. The CDR3 DNA reads as TGCGCCAGCAGCAAAGACGGGGGCAATCAGCCCCAGCATTTT. The whole variable domain, remainder taken from reference TRBV5-1 and TRBJ1-5, is KAGVTQTPRYLIKTRGQQVTLSCSPISGHRSVSWYQQTPGQGLQFLFEYFSETQRNKGNFPGRFSGRQFSNSRSEMNVSTLELGDSALYLCASSKDGGNQPQHFGDGTRLSIL.